Below, 28 T cell receptor beta chains from the same sample are listed, as sequenced in a study of blood T cell repertoires in COVID-19. Measured with immunoSEQ multiplex PCR; TCRdb has only the in-frame clones, and not every one. The data contain approximately 250,000 clones, 70% to 85% of them seen just once; the ten biggest clones take up approximately 2.3%. Sequenced material: peripheral blood. Source of these receptors: a man aged 40-50 years who had recovered from COVID-19.

This chain connects TRBV18 to TRBJ1-2; D ambiguous. Germline assignment: CDR1 KGHSH and CDR2 LQKENI. The length of the CDR3 is 15 residues. V shed 0 bases and J shed 5 bases, with 13 bases lying between them. The CDR3 spells CASSPPGSLGYGYTF. For the CDR3, the DNA is TGTGCCAGCTCACCACCCGGCAGCCTAGGATATGGCTACACCTTC.

This rearrangement joins TRBV5-1 to TRBJ2-5; 12 bases agree with TRBD2. Germline assignment: CDR1 SGHRS and CDR2 YFSETQ. The CDR3 is 18 residues long. Trimming took 0 bases from V and 3 from J; bases not matched to a gene: 9. The CDR3 nucleotides are TGCGCCAGCAGCTTGGGGGCTAGCGGGAGGGCCGCGGAAGAGACCCAGTACTTC. Translation gives CASSLGASGRAAEETQYF.

This clone has a handful of counts. The CDR3 region is CSAAGNTEAFF. CDR3 nucleotide sequence: TGCAGTGCTGCAGGGAACACTGAAGCTTTCTTT. The chain employs TRBV20-1 and TRBJ1-1; D is unclear. Trimming removed 5 bases at V and 1 base at J, with 5 bases between. This CDR3 contains 11 residues. Germline V CDR1 and CDR2: DFQATT, SNEGSKA (reference sequence).

The chain is built from TRBV7-2 and TRBJ2-7; weak D call: TRBD1 (5 bases). Germline lookup yields CDR1 SGHTA and CDR2 FQGNSA. The CDR3 is 16 amino acids. V lost 4 bases and J lost 5, with 21 bases in between. The CDR3 spells CASSSLHRSQGDEQYF. Here the CDR3 DNA reads TGTGCCAGCAGCTCCCTCCACCGGTCTCAGGGCGACGAGCAGTACTTC.

Remarks on this clone: Its ends do not fully match the called genes, so a read error is possible. V gene TRBV18 combines with J gene TRBJ1-2, with TRBD1 matching 8 bases. Germline V gives CDR1 KGHSH, CDR2 LQKENI. CDR3 length: 15 residues. The chain's CDR3 is CASLPGTGSFHGYTF. The CDR3 DNA sequence: TGTGCCAGCTTACCAGGGACAGGCTCCTTTCATGGCTACACCTTC.

The rearrangement joins TRBV4-3 to TRBJ2-2; maybe TRBD2 (6 bases). The CDR3 runs to 18 residues. Germline loops: CDR1 LGHNA, CDR2 YSLEER. V lost 0 bases and J lost 1, with 15 bases in between. CDR3 sequence: CASSQDIGWEENTGELFF. The CDR3 DNA follows: TGCGCCAGCAGCCAAGATATAGGATGGGAGGAGAACACCGGGGAGCTGTTTTTT.

J is TRBJ1-2 and V is TRBV19; possible D gene TRBD1, 6 bases. Germline CDR1 LNHDA, CDR2 SQIVND (reference sequence). The CDR3 is 15 amino acids. V was clipped by 1 base and J by 4 bases, with 13 bases between them. CDR3 loop: CASSIGATGAYGYTF. CDR3 DNA: TGTGCCAGTAGTATAGGAGCGACAGGCGCCTATGGCTACACCTTC. Looking up the rest from reference TRBV19 and TRBJ1-2 gives the full variable domain: DGGITQSPKYLFRKEGQNVTLSCEQNLNHDAMYWYRQDPGQGLRLIYYSQIVNDFQKGDIAEGYSVSREKKESFPLTVTSAQKNPTAFYLCASSIGATGAYGYTFGSGTRLTVV.

As to this clone: A clone one base away is much larger, so this may be a read error. This sample also contains other DNA sequences that code for the same CDR3. V gene TRBV3-1 (or the pseudogene TRBV3-2) combines with J gene TRBJ1-6, with 7 bases that match TRBD1. The CDR3 length is 14 residues. The ends lost 1 base at V and 10 bases at J; junction bases unmatched: 4. Per the germline V gene, CDR1 is LGHDT and CDR2 is YNNKEL (reference sequence). CDR3 nucleotide sequence: TGTGCCAGCAGCCAAGGCACAGGGGAATCACCCCTCCACTTT. Its protein product is CASSQGTGESPLHF.

V and J are TRBV10-3 and TRBJ2-1; TRBD2 matches at 11 bases. The germline gives CDR1 ENHRY, CDR2 SYGVKD. This CDR3 has 17 amino acids. V dropped 7 bases and J dropped 0; count of bases not matched to a gene: 8. The CDR3 sequence: CAITSGLAGGSYNEQFF. The CDR3 DNA follows: TGTGCCATCACCAGTGGGCTAGCGGGGGGCTCCTACAATGAGCAGTTCTTC.

The chain combines TRBV7-8 with TRBJ1-3, with 7 nucleotides matching TRBD1. The germline CDR1 and CDR2 sequences are SGHVS and FQNEAQ. V trimming: 5 bases; J trimming: 6 bases; junction bases outside the gene matches: 10. The CDR3 runs 15 residues. The CDR3 DNA reads as TGTGCCAGCAGCACCGGGACAGCTCAGGAAAACACCATATATTTT. Its translation: CASSTGTAQENTIYF.

The rearrangement uses TRBV6-5 and TRBJ1-5; no definite D call. This CDR3 is built from 13 residues. Germline-derived CDR1 and CDR2 are MNHEY and SVGAGI. Deletions cut 6 bases from V and 5 bases from J, with 11 bases between. The CDR3 DNA is TGTGCCAGCAGGGAGGACCGCGATCAGCCCCAGCATTTT. It translates to CASREDRDQPQHF.

A note on this clone: Distinct nucleotide sequences in the sample also encode this CDR3. The chain is built from TRBV18 and TRBJ1-1; D remains ambiguous. The CDR3 totals 14 residues. Trimming removed 3 bases from V and 1 base from J, with 9 bases in between. Per the germline V gene, CDR1 is KGHSH and CDR2 is LQKENI. CDR3 amino acids: CASSPLRANTEAFF. CDR3 nucleotide sequence: TGTGCCAGCTCACCGTTGAGGGCGAACACTGAAGCTTTCTTT.

The V call is TRBV2, the J call TRBJ2-1; 9 nucleotides line up with TRBD2. Trimming at V came to 5 bases and at J to 9 bases, leaving 11 bases not matched to a gene. Germline V gene sequence: CDR1 SNHLY, CDR2 FYNNEI. CDR3 length equals 15 residues. CDR3 in amino acids: CASSPNGVAGVEQFF. The CDR3, as DNA: TGTGCCAGCAGTCCAAATGGAGTAGCGGGGGTTGAGCAGTTCTTC.

The rearrangement links TRBV5-4 to TRBJ2-5; D uncertain. The germline V gene encodes CDR1 SGHNT and CDR2 YYREEE (reference sequence). CDR3 length: 14 residues. Trimming removed 6 bases at V and 0 bases at J, with 12 bases between. The CDR3 DNA sequence: TGTGCCAGCATGGCAGGTATAAACCAAGAGACCCAGTACTTC. It codes for CASMAGINQETQYF. The variable domain in full, with the rest retrieved from reference TRBV5-4 and TRBJ2-5, is ETGVTQSPTHLIKTRGQQVTLRCSSQSGHNTVSWYQQALGQGPQFIFQYYREEENGRGNFPPRFSGLQFPNYSSELNVNALELDDSALYLCASMAGINQETQYFGPGTRLLVL.

This rearrangement joins TRBV5-4 to TRBJ1-3, with D possibly matching TRBD1 (5 bases). The germline CDR1 and CDR2 sequences are SGHNT and YYREEE (reference sequence). The CDR3 runs 17 residues. V dropped 4 bases and J dropped 0 bases, with 17 bases sitting between them. The CDR3 bases are TGTGCCAGCAGCCGCCGAGTAGGGGCGACCTCTGGAAACACCATATATTTT. Translation gives CASSRRVGATSGNTIYF.

The rearrangement uses TRBV11-2 and TRBJ2-1, with D tentatively TRBD1 (5 bases). V was shortened by 6 bases and J by 5 bases, with 17 bases between the two germline ends. The CDR3 totals 15 residues. Germline V gene lookup returns CDR1 SGHAT and CDR2 FQNNGV. The CDR3 reads CASSHPGHNDNEQFF. The CDR3 DNA reads as TGTGCCAGCAGTCACCCTGGACACAACGACAATGAGCAGTTCTTC.

The rearrangement links TRBV29-1 to TRBJ2-1, with D possibly TRBD1 on 5 matching bases. The germline V and J ends were trimmed by 2 bases and 0 bases, with 14 bases remaining between them. This CDR3 is built from 16 residues. Germline CDR1 SQVTM, CDR2 ANQGSEA. In DNA, the CDR3 is TGCAGCGTTGAATCGAATCAGGGAAACTCCTACAATGAGCAGTTCTTC. Residues: CSVESNQGNSYNEQFF.

The chain joins TRBV5-1 to TRBJ2-1; tentative D call: TRBD2 (6 bases). The length of the CDR3 is 16 residues. Between the trimmed V and J ends, which lost 0 bases and 9 bases, there was a span of 19 bases. Germline V gene sequence: CDR1 SGHRS, CDR2 YFSETQ. As DNA, the CDR3 is TGCGCCAGCAGCTTGGCCGTAATAGCCGGAGGGAGTGAGCAGTTCTTC. It is translated as CASSLAVIAGGSEQFF.

The rearrangement links TRBV27 to TRBJ2-2, with 7 bases fitting TRBD1. The CDR3 is 16 residues long. CDR1 is MNHEY and CDR2 is SMNVEV in the germline V gene (reference sequence). V shed 1 base and J 4 bases; nucleotides not matched to a gene: 6. CDR3 nucleotides: TGTGCCAGCAGTTTATATGACAGGGTGGCCACCGGGGAGCTGTTTTTT. Its translation: CASSLYDRVATGELFF.

This rearrangement joins TRBV19 to TRBJ1-1, with D unclear. With 5 bases removed from V and 11 bases from J, the gap between germline ends came to 15 bases. CDR3 size: 12 residues. Looked up from germline, CDR1 is LNHDA and CDR2 is SQIVND (reference sequence). The CDR3 DNA reads TGTGCCAGTAGTGCCTCCCGGGAGCCGGCTTTCTTT. Translating gives CASSASREPAFF. The full variable domain, its missing parts supplied by reference TRBV19 and TRBJ1-1, is DGGITQSPKYLFRKEGQNVTLSCEQNLNHDAMYWYRQDPGQGLRLIYYSQIVNDFQKGDIAEGYSVSREKKESFPLTVTSAQKNPTAFYLCASSASREPAFFGQGTRLTVV.

The chain uses TRBV6-2 or TRBV6-3 and TRBJ2-3, with 7 positions matching TRBD2. This CDR3 contains 14 residues. Germline CDR1 reads MNHEY; CDR2 reads SVGEGT. The V and J ends lost 10 bases and 6 bases, in that order; junction bases with no gene match: 13. The DNA for the CDR3 is TGTGCCATCAACCCGGGACGGGAGGTGGATACGCAGTATTTT. This sequence encodes CAINPGREVDTQYF.

In its sample, this clone was seen once. This chain joins TRBV4-3 and TRBJ1-2; 8 nucleotides agree with TRBD1. The germline V gene encodes CDR1 LGHNA and CDR2 YSLEER. The CDR3 loop spans 13 amino acids. Germline trimming cut 3 bases from V and 8 bases from J; bases unmatched to any gene: 5. The CDR3: CASSHRDRGGYTF. DNA of the CDR3: TGCGCCAGCAGCCACCGAGACAGGGGAGGCTACACCTTC.

This chain connects TRBV6-6 to TRBJ2-2; no firm D call. The germline CDR1 and CDR2 sequences are MNHNY and SVGAGI (reference sequence). The CDR3 is 14 residues long. V was pared by 0 bases and J by 1 base, with 3 bases between. CDR3 sequence reads: CASSYSGNTGELFF. The CDR3 DNA reads as TGTGCCAGCAGTTACTCCGGGAACACCGGGGAGCTGTTTTTT.

V usage is TRBV6-5 and J usage is TRBJ2-7; TRBD2 is a possible D gene (7 bases). The CDR3 is made up of 15 amino acids. Germline V gene lookup returns CDR1 MNHEY and CDR2 SVGAGI. Trimming removed 7 bases from V and 2 bases from J, with 18 bases in between. In DNA form, the CDR3 reads TGTGCCAGCACCCTTCGGGGGGCATCTGCCTACGAGCAGTACTTC. It yields the protein CASTLRGASAYEQYF.

This clone was seen a single time. This chain joins TRBV5-6 and TRBJ1-2, with TRBD1 identical over 9 bases. V lost 3 bases and J lost 6; bases outside the gene matches: 12. The CDR3 totals 16 residues. The V gene's germline CDR1 is SGHDT and CDR2 YYEEEE. In DNA, the CDR3 is TGTGCCAGCAGCTCTGTCCGGGACAGGGAGTTGGATGGCTACACCTTC. It encodes CASSSVRDRELDGYTF.

V is TRBV12-3 or TRBV12-4 and J is TRBJ1-4, with D perhaps matching TRBD1 (5 bases). The CDR3 is 13 amino acids. Trimming stripped 8 bases from V and 0 bases from J, with 7 bases between. The CDR3 DNA is TGTGCCAGCGCGGGGGCAACTAATGAAAAACTGTTTTTT. Its translation: CASAGATNEKLFF.

The chain carries TRBV24-1 and TRBJ1-1, with D perhaps TRBD1 (6 bases). The CDR3 contains 14 residues. V lost 3 bases and J lost 1, with 8 bases in between. Germline CDR1 is KGHDR and CDR2 is SFDVKD. DNA for the CDR3: TGTGCCACCAGTGATCAGGGGCGGAACACTGAAGCTTTCTTT. Residues: CATSDQGRNTEAFF.

The CDR3 spells CASSQDPGTARSSYNSPLHF. The CDR3 DNA follows: TGCGCCAGCAGCCAAGATCCCGGGACAGCCAGGAGCTCCTATAATTCACCCCTCCACTTT. The J gene is TRBJ1-6, the V gene TRBV4-3; 7 positions agree with TRBD1. V lost 0 bases to trimming and J lost 0 bases; unmatched junction nucleotides: 11. Per germline, CDR1 LGHNA and CDR2 YSLEER. The CDR3 is made up of 20 amino acids.